One sample yielded the 21 T cell receptor beta chains listed below, sequenced in a study of cytotoxic CD8 clonotypes in ibrutinib-treated CLL. Sequencing was performed with immunoSEQ multiplex PCR; in TCRdb, only in-frame clones are kept and a portion is missing. Of about 270,000 clones listed, roughly 76% were seen once; the top ten hold about 5.3%. This material consisted of PBMCs, taken at disease progression, from a patient treated with ibrutinib. These receptors all come from a human donor with chronic lymphocytic leukemia.

The chain links TRBV7-9 to TRBJ2-1; unclear D gene. Trimming took 8 bases from V and 8 from J, leaving 16 bases between them. Germline assignment: CDR1 SEHNR and CDR2 FQNEAQ (reference sequence). This CDR3 region has 13 residues. CDR3 DNA: TGTGCCAGCGGCTCTAGGGTCGGCTATGAGCAGTTCTTC. The encoded protein is CASGSRVGYEQFF. Full variable domain (missing parts from reference TRBV7-9 and TRBJ2-1): DTGVSQNPRHKITKRGQNVTFRCDPISEHNRLYWYRQTLGQGPEFLTYFQNEAQLEKSRLLSDRFSAERPKGSFSTLEIQRTEQGDSAMYLCASGSRVGYEQFFGPGTRLTVL.

The chain links TRBV18 to TRBJ1-1, with TRBD1 identical over 8 bases. CDR3 length equals 16 residues. From germline, CDR1 is KGHSH and CDR2 LQKENI. Trimming cost V 3 bases and J 0 bases; bases outside gene matches: 6. In DNA form, the CDR3 reads TGTGCCAGCTCACCTGACCCGGGACAGGTGAACACTGAAGCTTTCTTT. Protein: CASSPDPGQVNTEAFF.

The rearrangement links TRBV5-1 to TRBJ1-6; D call uncertain. The germline CDR1 and CDR2 sequences are SGHRS and YFSETQ. The CDR3 sequence is 17 residues long. The V end was cut by 4 bases, the J end by 9 bases, with 23 bases between. The chain's CDR3 is CASSLRAPAGPLSPLHF. For the CDR3, the DNA is TGCGCCAGCAGCCTACGTGCTCCCGCGGGTCCCCTTTCACCCCTCCACTTT.

The chain joins TRBV7-9 to TRBJ2-7, with 12 bases aligning to TRBD1. Germline V gene lookup returns CDR1 SEHNR and CDR2 FQNEAQ (reference sequence). V shed 2 bases, J shed 7 bases, and the junction held 9 bases outside the gene matches. The CDR3 has 16 amino acids. The CDR3 loop reads CASSLRRGQGASEQYF. The CDR3 coding sequence is TGTGCCAGCAGCTTACGCCGGGGACAGGGGGCGTCAGAGCAGTACTTC.

J is TRBJ2-5 and V is TRBV10-3, with 12 bases that match TRBD2. Germline loops: CDR1 ENHRY, CDR2 SYGVKD. With 6 bases clipped from V and 0 bases from J, the junction kept 8 bases outside the gene matches. This CDR3 has 17 amino acids. The CDR3 DNA follows: TGTGCCATCAGCAGGGGTGGACTAGCGGGACACCAAGAGACCCAGTACTTC. It is translated as CAISRGGLAGHQETQYF.

The rearrangement joins TRBV29-1 to TRBJ2-5; D is undetermined. The CDR3 length is 11 residues. V lost 6 bases and J lost 5, with 10 bases in between. The germline CDR1 and CDR2 sequences are SQVTM and ANQGSEA. The CDR3 coding sequence is TGCAGCGTAGGGTTCTGGGAGACCCAGTACTTC. Amino acids: CSVGFWETQYF.

V and J are TRBV29-1 and TRBJ2-7; D may correspond to TRBD1 or TRBD2 (5 bases each). The V gene lost 7 bases and the J gene lost 3 bases, with 13 bases spanning the gap. The CDR3 is 12 residues long. From germline, CDR1 is SQVTM and CDR2 ANQGSEA. The CDR3, as DNA: TGCAGCGGGGGACGGTCATTCTACGAGCAGTACTTC. Translated: CSGGRSFYEQYF.

V usage is TRBV5-1 and J usage is TRBJ2-6, with 9 bases lining up with TRBD1. CDR1 and CDR2 from the germline V gene are SGHRS and YFSETQ. This CDR3 has 17 residues. J gave up 2 bases and V 4 bases, and 7 bases lay outside the gene matches. The CDR3 DNA follows: TGCGCCAGCAGCCCTCGGGACAGGGAGGCTGGGGCCAACGTCCTGACTTTC. It yields the protein CASSPRDREAGANVLTF.

In nucleotides, the CDR3 is TGTGCCAGCAGCGTGAGGGTTTCTCGCGCCTATAATTCACCCCTCCACTTT. Its translation is CASSVRVSRAYNSPLHF. The rearrangement links TRBV7-2 to TRBJ1-6, with unresolved D. This CDR3 contains 17 residues. The V end was cut by 5 bases, the J end by 2 bases, with 16 bases between. The germline V gene has CDR1 SGHTA and CDR2 FQGNSA.

V and J are TRBV15 and TRBJ1-5, with unresolved D. Germline CDR1 LNHNV, CDR2 YYDKDF (reference sequence). Deletions cut 5 bases from V and 6 bases from J, with 11 bases between. The CDR3 has 13 amino acids. The CDR3 loop is CATSWRMGQPQHF. CDR3 bases: TGTGCCACCAGCTGGCGCATGGGTCAGCCCCAGCATTTT.

V is TRBV18 and J is TRBJ2-7, with D possibly matching TRBD1 (6 bases). Trimming left V 8 bases short and J 6 bases short, with 20 bases between. CDR1 and CDR2 (germline): KGHSH, LQKENI. This CDR3 contains 14 residues. The CDR3 DNA is TGTGCCAGCAAGACCGGGACAACCGTCGGCGAGCAGTACTTC. Encoded protein: CASKTGTTVGEQYF.

The DNA of the CDR3 is TGCGCCAGCAGCTTGGAGTCAGCCCTCTATGGCTACACCTTC. Its protein is CASSLESALYGYTF. This chain links TRBV5-1 with TRBJ1-2, with D unclear. Germline CDR1 reads SGHRS; CDR2 reads YFSETQ. CDR3 size: 14 residues. V gave up 0 bases and J gave up 4 bases, with 10 bases separating them.

Here the CDR3 DNA reads TGTGCCAGTAGTAGGCCAGGGGGGTACACTGAAGCTTTCTTT. This sequence encodes CASSRPGGYTEAFF. J is TRBJ1-1 and V is TRBV19; 7 bases are shared with TRBD1. The ends lost 4 bases at V and 3 bases at J; junction bases unmatched: 5. Germline CDR1 LNHDA, CDR2 SQIVND (reference sequence). This CDR3 contains 14 residues.

The chain carries TRBV19 and TRBJ2-7; TRBD1 matches at 11 bases. Germline V gives CDR1 LNHDA, CDR2 SQIVND (reference sequence). Losses at the gene ends were 4 bases for V and 5 bases for J; bases not matched to a gene: 10. The CDR3 runs 16 residues. The CDR3 reads CASSTGQGAVNNEQYF. The DNA of the CDR3 is TGTGCCAGTAGTACCGGACAGGGGGCGGTTAACAACGAGCAGTACTTC.

The chain combines TRBV4-1 with TRBJ2-5; 15 positions agree with TRBD2. The CDR3 runs 19 residues. Unmatched junction bases numbered 12, after V lost 3 bases and J lost 4 bases. Germline V gives CDR1 MGHRA, CDR2 YSYEKL. CDR3: CASSQHPGLAGGRRETQYF. In DNA, the CDR3 is TGCGCCAGCAGCCAGCATCCGGGACTAGCGGGGGGCCGACGAGAGACCCAGTACTTC.

The chain combines TRBV7-9 with TRBJ2-2, with D possibly matching TRBD1 (5 bases). Germline assignment: CDR1 SEHNR and CDR2 FQNEAQ (reference sequence). The CDR3 covers 17 residues. With 1 base removed from V and 6 bases from J, the gap between germline ends came to 18 bases. Here the CDR3 DNA reads TGTGCCAGCAGCTTAGACCGAGTAACCAGGGAAGCCGGGGAGCTGTTTTTT. It encodes CASSLDRVTREAGELFF. Full variable domain (rest looked up from reference TRBV7-9 and TRBJ2-2): DTGVSQNPRHKITKRGQNVTFRCDPISEHNRLYWYRQTLGQGPEFLTYFQNEAQLEKSRLLSDRFSAERPKGSFSTLEIQRTEQGDSAMYLCASSLDRVTREAGELFFGEGSRLTVL.

The V and J genes are TRBV11-2 and TRBJ2-1; D uncertain. Deletions cut 4 bases from V and 1 base from J, with 11 bases between. The CDR3 is 15 amino acids. Germline CDR1 reads SGHAT; CDR2 reads FQNNGV. In DNA form, the CDR3 reads TGTGCCAGCAGCTCAAATGGACCTTCCTACAATGAGCAGTTCTTC. Translating it yields CASSSNGPSYNEQFF.

The rearrangement uses TRBV28 and TRBJ1-5, with unresolved D. This CDR3 region has 18 residues. Germline CDR1 MDHEN, CDR2 SYDVKM. V was clipped by 3 bases and J by 5 bases, with 23 bases between them. CDR3 region: CASSFRPGGGFTDQPQHF. The CDR3 bases are TGTGCCAGCAGTTTTAGACCGGGAGGTGGGTTTACGGATCAGCCCCAGCATTTT. Full variable domain (outside the CDR3, taken from reference TRBV28 and TRBJ1-5): DVKVTQSSRYLVKRTGEKVFLECVQDMDHENMFWYRQDPGLGLRLIYFSYDVKMKEKGDIPEGYSVSREKKERFSLILESASTNQTSMYLCASSFRPGGGFTDQPQHFGDGTRLSIL.

CDR3 amino acids: CASSQVGGEQYF. CDR3 nucleotide sequence: TGCGCCAGCAGCCAAGTGGGGGGAGAGCAGTACTTC. The rearrangement uses TRBV4-1 and TRBJ2-7; perhaps TRBD2 as D (6 bases). Germline V gene sequence: CDR1 MGHRA, CDR2 YSYEKL. V dropped 1 base and J dropped 7 bases, with 8 bases sitting between them. The CDR3 is made up of 12 amino acids.

V and J are TRBV18 and TRBJ2-7, with unresolved D. Germline values: CDR1 KGHSH, CDR2 LQKENI. The CDR3 is 12 residues long. V was shortened by 0 bases and J by 5 bases, with 5 bases between the two germline ends. CDR3 bases: TGTGCCAGCTCACCACCCTACAACGAGCAGTACTTC. Protein: CASSPPYNEQYF. Drawing the rest from reference TRBV18 and TRBJ2-7, the complete variable domain is NAGVMQNPRHLVRRRGQEARLRCSPMKGHSHVYWYRQLPEEGLKFMVYLQKENIIDESGMPKERFSAEFPKEGPSILRIQQVVRGDSAAYFCASSPPYNEQYFGPGTRLTVT.

The chain employs TRBV27 and TRBJ1-2; D is undetermined. Trimming stripped 8 bases from V and 8 bases from J, with 18 bases between. The CDR3 totals 13 residues. From germline, CDR1 is MNHEY and CDR2 SMNVEV (reference sequence). The chain's CDR3 is CASRGAEARGYTF. For the CDR3, the DNA is TGTGCCAGCCGCGGCGCTGAGGCGCGAGGCTACACCTTC.